This T cell receptor beta chain originates from a study of blood T cells in healthy people across ages (dated by TCRdb to about 2015). Regarding the complete study: Template switching captured roughly one uniquely barcoded TCR beta cDNA molecule per two T cells in model experiments. To avoid experimental bias, donors of different ages were spread randomly across the sequencing lanes. Donors were grouped into four age groups: young (average approximately 15 years), middle-aged (39), aged (around 66) and long-lived (about 82). The study analyzed two additional independent replicas of 1 million unique cDNA reads from the same blood draw for two donors, one aged 18 to 30 and one aged 80 or older. Age-related changes in TCR beta repertoire diversity were measured in the study by deep sequencing normalized with unique cDNA molecular identifiers. The research as a whole found: Since profiling was done on bulk unsorted PBMCs, naive and antigen-experienced compartments could not be conclusively compared. Observed TCR beta diversity per million T cells fell roughly linearly with age, and a significant reduction was already apparent by age approximately 41. Because the CMV infection status of the donors was unknown, age-related changes in expanded clonotypes may potentially have been confounded. The long-lived group showed more naive CD4+ T cells, fewer expanded clones and increased TCR diversity than the aged group, suggesting age selection. Total diversity estimates from one million sequenced T cells were considered lower bounds and underestimates. A strong correlation was found between observed TCR beta diversity and the percentage of naive T cells measured by flow cytometry.

Donors were 39 systemically healthy Caucasian individuals from Russia aged roughly 6 to 100 years. Each donor gave roughly 9 milliliters of peripheral blood, drawn into EDTA-treated Vacutainer tubes. Ficoll-Paque density-gradient centrifugation was used to isolate PBMCs, with at least 6 million obtained per sample. Trizol reagent was used to extract total RNA from PBMCs, with at least 5 micrograms per sample. Naive CD45RAhigh/CD27high T cell percentages were measured by flow cytometry on a PBMC aliquot from every donor. At the junction V is shortened by 5 bases and J by 7 bases; bases outside the gene matches: 9. From the cysteine through the phenylalanine, the CDR3 covers 15 amino acids. Of the read, only the CDR3 DNA is kept; its 45 bases are in frame from base 1. Preparation of the library involved 5' RACE. The instrument given in TCRdb is Illumina HiSeq 2500. A second PCR of roughly 6 to 11 cycles was run with a J-beta primer mix and a sample-barcoded 5' primer. A unique molecular identifier was introduced onto each TCR beta cDNA molecule by a template-switch 5' adaptor carrying 12 random nucleotides. At least 3 million CDR3-containing paired-end reads were obtained from each sample. First-strand cDNA was synthesized from all RNA with the Mint cDNA synthesis kit, primed by a TRBC-specific oligonucleotide. Following uracil-DNA glycosylase treatment, all cDNA underwent a first 18-cycle PCR with the universal primers M1SS and BC2_uni_R. Under the source paper's analysis protocol: For normalization, 1 million high-quality reads were randomly selected from each sample, with every read carrying a distinct molecular identifier. Instead of being binned into consensus sequences, reads with shared molecular identifiers were discarded. MiTCR, set to a Q25 quality threshold and the strictest error-elimination algorithm, was used for CDR3 identification, clonotype clustering and error correction. A nonparametric unseen species model with Euler transformation was used to estimate lower-bound total TCR beta diversity. The public reads were run again by TCRdb, first through fastp at Q25 and then through MiXCR, and only productive beta chains were kept. CDR3 protein duplicates are merged, each entry listing the most common genes and DNA. These V and J calls derive from TCRdb rather than the authors' analysis. The sample data list about 1,500,000 distinct CDR3 sequences, and 42% of these were observed just once. In total, the top ten clones hold 7.9% of the sample.

In regard to this clonotype: Its cognate antigen has yet to be identified. No much larger clonotype is one base removed from it; base qualities were not supplied.

The sequence was collected from a woman between 18 and 29 years old in good health. Sequencing was done on a sample of blood. This chain joins TRBV12-3 or TRBV12-4 to TRBJ2-7, and 12 junction bases match TRBD2. The DNA reads as follows: TGTGCCAGCAGTCAGACTAGCGGGAGCGGCAATGAGCAGTACTTC. Translated, it gives CASSQTSGSGNEQYF.